The 19 T cell receptor beta chains presented below share a single source sample, sequenced in a study of lymphopenia after photon versus proton radiotherapy. Produced via immunoSEQ multiplex PCR; TCRdb's table is partial and in-frame only. The table lists 50,000 to 70,000 clones, roughly 87% of them singletons. This specimen was peripheral blood, taken from a patient treated with proton-based radiotherapy. The receptors derive from a man older than 75 with esophageal cancer.

The gene calls are TRBV11-2 and TRBJ2-3; tentatively, D is TRBD2 (6 bases). The CDR3 sequence is 17 residues long. Trimming stripped 4 bases from V and 3 bases from J, with 20 bases between. CDR1 and CDR2 from the germline V gene are SGHAT and FQNNGV. The CDR3 DNA follows: TGTGCCAGCAGCTCCTCTCTTGACGGGACTGAAACAGATACGCAGTATTTT. This translates into CASSSSLDGTETDTQYF.

In its sample, this clone was seen once. Additional DNA sequences in this sample encode the identical CDR3. J is TRBJ2-7 and V is TRBV6-5; 7 bases line up with TRBD1. CDR1 MNHEY and CDR2 SVGAGI come from the germline V gene. Trimming cost V 6 bases and J 2 bases; bases outside gene matches: 7. The CDR3 totals 14 residues. The CDR3 spells CASRSDRATYEQYF. The CDR3 DNA reads TGTGCCAGCAGGTCCGACAGGGCCACCTACGAGCAGTACTTC.

The chain couples TRBV6-5 to TRBJ1-1; TRBD1 might be the D (5 bases). The germline gives CDR1 MNHEY, CDR2 SVGAGI. Trimming removed 2 bases at V and 7 bases at J, with 11 bases between. The CDR3 length is 13 residues. As DNA, the CDR3 is TGTGCCAGCAGTTACGTCATTGGGGGTGAAGCTTTCTTT. The encoded protein is CASSYVIGGEAFF.

This clone has only one observation. The V call is TRBV5-6, the J call TRBJ2-7; 9 bases align to TRBD1. The V segment lost 1 base and the J segment 2 bases; nucleotides outside the gene matches: 7. The CDR3 covers 16 residues. Germline CDR1 is SGHDT and CDR2 is YYEEEE. The CDR3 DNA follows: TGTGCCAGCAGCTTGACAGGGGGCATGGCTACCTACGAGCAGTACTTC. Translated: CASSLTGGMATYEQYF.

This clone has a single count. The chain links TRBV4-3 to TRBJ2-5; D possibly uses TRBD1 or TRBD2 (5 bases each). The CDR3 is made up of 15 amino acids. V lost 0 bases and J lost 1, with 9 bases in between. Germline assignment: CDR1 LGHNA and CDR2 YSLEER. Here the CDR3 reads CASSQDRGAQETQYF. The CDR3 DNA follows: TGCGCCAGCAGCCAAGATCGAGGGGCCCAAGAGACCCAGTACTTC.

The rearrangement links TRBV11-2 to TRBJ2-5; 7 positions agree with TRBD2. Judging by the DNA end, TRBJ2-7 fits better; the J call may be wrong. This CDR3 contains 18 residues. Germline V lookup: CDR1 SGHAT, CDR2 FQNNGV. The CDR3 spells CASSLDQSLAASSYEQYF. CDR3 sequence (DNA): TGTGCCAGCAGCTTAGATCAGTCCCTAGCGGCAAGCTCCTACGAGCAGTACTTC.

This clone appeared a single time. The chain carries TRBV7-9 and TRBJ2-7; D remains unclear. The CDR3 spans 17 residues. Germline V gene lookup returns CDR1 SEHNR and CDR2 FQNEAQ (reference sequence). Trimming shortened V by 1 base and J by 2 bases, and 18 bases separated the two germline ends. The CDR3 loop reads CASSLGFRADLPYEQYF. In DNA, the CDR3 is TGTGCCAGCAGCTTAGGCTTTAGGGCAGACTTGCCCTACGAGCAGTACTTC.

The chain combines TRBV6-5 with TRBJ2-5; perhaps TRBD2 as D (6 bases). The germline V and J ends were trimmed by 6 bases and 4 bases, with 15 bases remaining between them. From germline, CDR1 is MNHEY and CDR2 SVGAGI. The CDR3 runs to 14 residues. The CDR3 protein is CASSRHGGSETQYF. CDR3 DNA sequence: TGTGCCAGCAGCCGACACGGGGGTTCAGAGACCCAGTACTTC.

This clone was observed a single time. The chain couples TRBV19 to TRBJ2-5; D gene ambiguous. Between the trimmed V and J ends, which lost 3 bases and 2 bases, there was a span of 10 bases. Looked up from germline, CDR1 is LNHDA and CDR2 is SQIVND (reference sequence). The CDR3 spans 14 residues. In DNA form, the CDR3 reads TGTGCCAGTAGTATTCGGCTCAGTCAAGAGACCCAGTACTTC. Protein: CASSIRLSQETQYF.

The V and J genes are TRBV6-5 and TRBJ2-3; D is perhaps TRBD1 or TRBD2 (5 bases each). Germline V gene sequence: CDR1 MNHEY, CDR2 SVGAGI. V shed 5 bases and J shed 5 bases, with 14 bases lying between them. There are 14 residues in the CDR3. This CDR3 reads CASSPRQRGDTQYF. CDR3 in DNA: TGTGCCAGCAGTCCAAGACAGAGGGGAGATACGCAGTATTTT.

V gene TRBV7-2 combines with J gene TRBJ1-1; D gene unclear. Between the trimmed V and J ends, which lost 4 bases and 5 bases, there was a span of 11 bases. This CDR3 has 13 residues. CDR1 is SGHTA and CDR2 is FQGNSA in the germline V gene. In DNA, the CDR3 is TGTGCCAGCAGCTCCCATGACTCGACTGAAGCTTTCTTT. The encoded protein is CASSSHDSTEAFF.

V is TRBV4-1 and J is TRBJ2-1, with D tentatively TRBD2 (5 bases). This CDR3 comprises 17 residues. The V gene's germline CDR1 is MGHRA and CDR2 YSYEKL. Trimming took 1 base from V and 0 from J, leaving 13 bases between them. The CDR3 sequence: CASSQVFGIDSYNEQFF. CDR3 coding DNA: TGCGCCAGCAGCCAAGTCTTCGGGATCGACTCCTACAATGAGCAGTTCTTC.

J is TRBJ2-2 and V is TRBV11-2; D ambiguous. Trimming removed 5 bases from V and 8 bases from J, with 9 bases in between. The CDR3 consists of 12 residues. Germline CDR1 SGHAT, CDR2 FQNNGV. For the CDR3, the DNA is TGTGCCAGCAGCCCCCCTGGAGGGGAGCTGTTTTTT. Its protein is CASSPPGGELFF.

The CDR3 spells CASSSHRTVGNQPQHF. CDR3 DNA: TGTGCCAGCAGCTCCCATCGGACAGTAGGCAATCAGCCCCAGCATTTT. The chain recombines TRBV7-8 with TRBJ1-5, with D tentatively TRBD1 (6 bases). Per the germline V gene, CDR1 is SGHVS and CDR2 is FQNEAQ. Trimming cost V 4 bases and J 2 bases, with 15 bases left between them. The CDR3 totals 16 residues.

This chain uses TRBV7-9 with TRBJ2-6; perhaps D is TRBD1 or TRBD2 (5 bases each). Germline V gives CDR1 SEHNR, CDR2 FQNEAQ (reference sequence). The CDR3 sequence is 16 residues long. V gave up 3 bases and J gave up 3 bases, with 12 bases separating them. CDR3 sequence reads: CASSFRGPLGANVLTF. The CDR3 region has the DNA TGTGCCAGCAGCTTCCGGGGACCACTTGGGGCCAACGTCCTGACTTTC.

The chain joins TRBV5-1 to TRBJ2-5; 7 bases line up with TRBD1. The J segment lost 5 bases and the V segment lost 3 bases, leaving 7 bases of the junction unmatched. Germline values: CDR1 SGHRS, CDR2 YFSETQ. This CDR3 comprises 14 residues. The CDR3 is CASSSTTGAETQYF. DNA of the CDR3: TGCGCCAGCAGCTCGACTACAGGGGCGGAGACCCAGTACTTC.

This chain joins TRBV11-3 and TRBJ2-5; unclear D gene. The ends were cut back, 3 bases at V and 2 bases at J, with 25 bases in the middle. Germline V gene sequence: CDR1 SGHNT, CDR2 YENEEA. This CDR3 is 19 amino acids long. The CDR3 bases are TGTGCCAGCAGCTTGCCCGCATTGTTTCATGCGGCAGGACAAGAGACCCAGTACTTC. Translation: CASSLPALFHAAGQETQYF.

The rearrangement joins TRBV15 to TRBJ2-5; a possible D gene is TRBD2 (7 bases). Trimming shortened V by 1 base and J by 5 bases, and 14 bases separated the two germline ends. In germline, CDR1 is LNHNV, CDR2 YYDKDF (reference sequence). This CDR3 has 15 residues. CDR3 residues: CATSRGGGVRETQYF. CDR3 sequence (DNA): TGTGCCACCAGCAGAGGAGGGGGGGTCAGGGAGACCCAGTACTTC.

The chain has TRBV18 and TRBJ2-1, with 8 bases that match TRBD1. Germline-derived CDR1 and CDR2 are KGHSH and LQKENI. The length of the CDR3 is 13 residues. After removal of 4 bases from V and 5 bases from J, the junction contained 1 base not matched to a gene. CDR3 loop: CASSLGQDNEQFF. The CDR3 DNA reads TGTGCCAGCTCACTGGGACAGGACAATGAGCAGTTCTTC.